Listed here are 30 T cell receptor beta chains from one sample, sequenced in a study of healthy donors' naive CD4 and CD8 T cells. TCR libraries were built from approximately 490 ng of total RNA by linear amplification. TCRdb called the reads again in MiXCR, with one record for every CDR3 protein. The repertoire holds around 200,000 distinct CDR3 sequences, with under 85% as singletons. Input material: naive CD4+ and CD8+ T cells sorted from blood, pooled from several donors. Source of these receptors: a pool of human donors in good health; the sample pools cells from several healthy donors.

Many counts were recorded for this clonotype. The chain carries TRBV27 and TRBJ2-2; D possibly uses TRBD1 or TRBD2 (5 bases each). This CDR3 is built from 14 residues. V lost 4 bases, J lost 0 bases, and 6 bases lay in between. Germline V lookup: CDR1 MNHEY, CDR2 SMNVEV (reference sequence). The CDR3: CASSWGTNTGELFF. The CDR3 region has the DNA TGTGCCAGCAGTTGGGGGACGAACACCGGGGAGCTGTTTTTT.

The CDR3 loop is CSVDARLAGAGYEQYF. Written as DNA, the CDR3 is TGCAGCGTTGACGCTCGACTAGCGGGAGCGGGCTACGAGCAGTACTTC. This rearrangement joins TRBV29-1 to TRBJ2-1; 12 nucleotides line up with TRBD2. The tail of the sequence fits TRBJ2-7 better, so the J call may be wrong. The CDR3 loop spans 16 amino acids. The germline V gene encodes CDR1 SQVTM and CDR2 ANQGSEA.

The J gene is TRBJ2-7, the V gene TRBV30; no firm D call. V was shortened by 0 bases and J by 7 bases, with 13 bases between the two germline ends. Germline loops: CDR1 GTSNPN, CDR2 SVGIG (reference sequence). The CDR3 length is 13 residues. The CDR3 coding sequence is TGTGCCTGGAGTGTCCCCCCTCTAAGGGAGCAGTACTTC. It yields the protein CAWSVPPLREQYF.

The CDR3 nucleotides read TGTGCCAGTAGTAGCCTAGAGGGGGCAATGGGATACGAGCAGTACTTC. It encodes CASSSLEGAMGYEQYF. The J gene is TRBJ2-7, the V gene TRBV19, with 7 bases that match TRBD1. This CDR3 region has 16 residues. V gave up 4 bases and J gave up 4 bases; unmatched junction bases: 13. Looked up from germline, CDR1 is LNHDA and CDR2 is SQIVND (reference sequence).

This chain connects TRBV29-1 to TRBJ2-7; D gene unclear. The CDR3 is 14 residues long. With 6 bases removed from V and 4 bases from J, the gap between germline ends came to 19 bases. Germline values: CDR1 SQVTM, CDR2 ANQGSEA. The CDR3 nucleotides are TGCAGCGTCCAAGGTCGAACTTCTCAATACGAGCAGTACTTC. It yields the protein CSVQGRTSQYEQYF.

V is TRBV6-2 or TRBV6-3 and J is TRBJ2-7; tentatively, D is TRBD2 (6 bases). Germline V gene lookup returns CDR1 MNHEY and CDR2 SVGEGT. V was cut by 2 bases and J by 2 bases, with 16 bases left in between. The CDR3 is made up of 16 amino acids. CDR3 DNA sequence: TGTGCCAGCAGTTACCGGGTAGGAGGGATAACCTACGAGCAGTACTTC. Protein sequence: CASSYRVGGITYEQYF.

This chain joins TRBV29-1 and TRBJ2-7; D not certain. This CDR3 comprises 12 residues. Deletions cut 2 bases from V and 2 bases from J, with 7 bases between. Germline V gene sequence: CDR1 SQVTM, CDR2 ANQGSEA. CDR3 sequence reads: CSVESAAYEQYF. CDR3 DNA sequence: TGCAGCGTTGAATCGGCCGCCTACGAGCAGTACTTC.

This clonotype was seen only a few times. The CDR3 nucleotides are TGTGCCAGTAGCCCTATCCGGGACACTGAAGCTTTCTTT. Translating it yields CASSPIRDTEAFF. The rearrangement uses TRBV19 and TRBJ1-1; no clear D. The CDR3 covers 13 residues. V was clipped by 6 bases and J by 3 bases, with 11 bases between them. Per the germline V gene, CDR1 is LNHDA and CDR2 is SQIVND (reference sequence).

The V gene is TRBV6-2 or TRBV6-3, the J gene TRBJ2-1; 10 nucleotides align to TRBD2. CDR3 length equals 12 residues. Germline V gene data show CDR1 as MNHEY and CDR2 as SVGEGT. Losses at the gene ends were 6 bases for V and 16 bases for J; bases not matched to a gene: 9. DNA of the CDR3: TGTGCCAGCAGCATTGTGGGGACTAGCGCCTTCTTC. Its protein is CASSIVGTSAFF.

This chain joins TRBV29-1 and TRBJ2-5; 11 nucleotides agree with TRBD2. This CDR3 is built from 17 residues. Germline CDR1 reads SQVTM; CDR2 reads ANQGSEA. With 3 bases clipped from V and 0 bases from J, the junction kept 9 bases outside the gene matches. CDR3 coding DNA: TGCAGCGTTGACCCCCGACTAGCGGGAAGGTACCAAGAGACCCAGTACTTC. Its protein is CSVDPRLAGRYQETQYF.

The CDR3 DNA sequence: TGCAGCGGTGTACTGGGGCAGGGCACTGAAGCTTTCTTT. Encoded protein: CSGVLGQGTEAFF. V usage is TRBV29-1 and J usage is TRBJ1-1, with D possibly being TRBD1 (5 bases). The ends were cut back, 7 bases at V and 4 bases at J, with 16 bases in the middle. This CDR3 has 13 residues. CDR1 is SQVTM and CDR2 is ANQGSEA in the germline V gene.

This chain links TRBV29-1 with TRBJ2-3, with no clear D. Trimming removed 7 bases at V and 0 bases at J, with 14 bases between. The CDR3 contains 14 residues. The germline V gene has CDR1 SQVTM and CDR2 ANQGSEA. CDR3 in DNA: TGCAGCGGGGATAATACCCCTAGCACAGATACGCAGTATTTT. It yields the protein CSGDNTPSTDTQYF.

The chain carries TRBV29-1 and TRBJ1-1; possibly TRBD1 for D (6 bases). Trimming pared 7 bases from V and 10 bases from J, leaving 16 bases between. Germline V gene lookup returns CDR1 SQVTM and CDR2 ANQGSEA. This CDR3 comprises 11 residues. This CDR3 reads CSASGVQGAFF. The CDR3 coding sequence is TGCAGCGCTTCCGGGGTACAGGGAGCTTTCTTT. Full variable domain (remainder filled in from reference TRBV29-1 and TRBJ1-1): SAVISQKPSRDICQRGTSLTIQCQVDSQVTMMFWYRQQPGQSLTLIATANQGSEATYESGFVIDKFPISRPNLTFSTLTVSNMSPEDSSIYLCSASGVQGAFFGQGTRLTVV.

This clonotype appeared a few times. The chain uses TRBV20-1 and TRBJ2-7, with D perhaps TRBD2 (5 bases). Per the germline V gene, CDR1 is DFQATT and CDR2 is SNEGSKA (reference sequence). The CDR3 totals 13 residues. V lost 5 bases to trimming and J lost 0 bases, with 11 bases between them. CDR3 DNA: TGCAGTGCTTTGGACGGACTCTCCTACGAGCAGTACTTC. Translating gives CSALDGLSYEQYF.

The V call is TRBV10-3, the J call TRBJ2-1; the match to TRBD1 covers 8 bases. The V and J ends lost 10 bases and 4 bases, in that order; junction bases with no gene match: 9. From germline, CDR1 is ENHRY and CDR2 SYGVKD. The CDR3 is 14 residues long. The CDR3 DNA reads as TGTGCCAGCGCGGACAGGGAGGAATACAATGAGCAGTTCTTC. Its protein product is CASADREEYNEQFF.

This clonotype was seen a handful of times. The V gene is TRBV6-6, the J gene TRBJ2-7; D unresolved. Germline loops: CDR1 MNHNY, CDR2 SVGAGI (reference sequence). V lost 2 bases and J 5 bases, leaving 4 bases between the germline ends. The CDR3 is 11 amino acids. The CDR3 DNA reads as TGTGCCAGCAGTTACGGCGACGAGCAGTACTTC. Its protein product is CASSYGDEQYF.

The V and J genes are TRBV29-1 and TRBJ2-7; D ambiguous. Trimming shortened V by 4 bases and J by 3 bases, and 22 bases separated the two germline ends. The CDR3 runs 16 residues. Germline CDR1 and CDR2: SQVTM and ANQGSEA. The DNA for the CDR3 is TGCAGCGTTGTCTTGGCTTCGGAGTCTGACTTCTACGAGCAGTACTTC. Residues: CSVVLASESDFYEQYF.

This clonotype showed up just once. The chain recombines TRBV29-1 with TRBJ2-7; D might be TRBD2 (6 bases). CDR3 size: 12 residues. Trimming shortened V by 6 bases and J by 6 bases, and 15 bases separated the two germline ends. The V gene's germline CDR1 is SQVTM and CDR2 ANQGSEA. The CDR3 DNA follows: TGCAGCGTATACGCGAAGGAGGGCGAGCAGTACTTC. This encodes CSVYAKEGEQYF.

This clonotype was observed a handful of times. The chain carries TRBV29-1 and TRBJ2-1; TRBD1 agrees at 8 bases. The CDR3 covers 13 residues. The trim removed 4 bases at V and 10 bases at J, leaving 9 bases unmatched. Germline lookup yields CDR1 SQVTM and CDR2 ANQGSEA. CDR3 DNA: TGCAGCGTTGTGTCAGGGGGCCCGTACGAGCAGTTCTTC. Its translation is CSVVSGGPYEQFF.

This clonotype was counted between two and nine times. The chain joins TRBV29-1 to TRBJ2-2; 8 positions agree with TRBD2. Germline loops: CDR1 SQVTM, CDR2 ANQGSEA. Losses at the gene ends were 5 bases for V and 0 bases for J; bases not matched to a gene: 8. The CDR3 is made up of 16 amino acids. The CDR3 nucleotides are TGCAGCGTTCGAAAATCTAGCGGGCCGAACACCGGGGAGCTGTTTTTT. Its translation: CSVRKSSGPNTGELFF.

The J gene is TRBJ1-2, the V gene TRBV13; D is possibly TRBD1 (5 bases). The length of the CDR3 is 14 residues. V was cut by 2 bases and J by 6 bases, with 13 bases left in between. Germline V gene lookup returns CDR1 PRHDT and CDR2 FYEKMQ (reference sequence). The CDR3 loop is CASSLRAGSDGYTF. The CDR3 region has the DNA TGTGCCAGCAGCTTAAGGGCAGGGTCGGATGGCTACACCTTC.

J is TRBJ1-3 and V is TRBV24-1; 7 nucleotides align to TRBD1. The CDR3 runs 14 residues. CDR1 KGHDR and CDR2 SFDVKD come from the germline V gene. V gave up 4 bases and J gave up 3 bases; unmatched junction bases: 2. The CDR3 DNA reads as TGTGCCACCAGTGACGGGACAGATGGAAACACCATATATTTT. Its translation: CATSDGTDGNTIYF.

The chain links TRBV6-5 to TRBJ2-3; 11 nucleotides align to TRBD2. The CDR3 sequence is 17 residues long. Losses at the gene ends were 5 bases for V and 2 bases for J; bases not matched to a gene: 9. Germline V gives CDR1 MNHEY, CDR2 SVGAGI. The CDR3 DNA follows: TGTGCCAGCAGTATCCTTCTAGCGGGAGGACTCACAGATACGCAGTATTTT. Protein product: CASSILLAGGLTDTQYF.

This clonotype was observed once. The chain couples TRBV30 to TRBJ1-4; D gene unclear. CDR1 is GTSNPN and CDR2 is SVGIG in the germline V gene (reference sequence). This CDR3 is 15 amino acids long. The V gene lost 1 base and the J gene lost 7 bases, with 16 bases spanning the gap. The CDR3 reads CAWSEEVEVGEKLFF. The DNA for the CDR3 is TGTGCCTGGAGTGAGGAGGTTGAGGTTGGTGAAAAACTGTTTTTT.

This clonotype occurred a few times. The gene calls are TRBV7-2 and TRBJ1-2; D is perhaps TRBD1 (6 bases). Germline CDR1 reads SGHTA; CDR2 reads FQGNSA. Trimming pared 1 base from V and 10 bases from J, leaving 10 bases between. This CDR3 comprises 12 residues. CDR3 in DNA: TGTGCCAGCAGCTTAGGCACAGGGAACTACACCTTC. It encodes CASSLGTGNYTF.

The chain links TRBV29-1 to TRBJ1-2; maybe TRBD1 (5 bases). Trimming pared 4 bases from V and 3 bases from J, leaving 12 bases between. The CDR3 totals 13 residues. Germline assignment: CDR1 SQVTM and CDR2 ANQGSEA. In nucleotides, the CDR3 is TGCAGCGTTGGCTCGGGGGGTTACTATGGCTACACCTTC. It yields the protein CSVGSGGYYGYTF.

CDR3: CSVEEGLAGATQYF. CDR3 in DNA: TGCAGCGTTGAAGAGGGACTAGCGGGAGCTACGCAGTATTTT. The rearrangement joins TRBV29-1 to TRBJ2-3, with 14 nucleotides matching TRBD2. This CDR3 is 14 amino acids long. Germline V gene lookup returns CDR1 SQVTM and CDR2 ANQGSEA. With V trimmed by 0 bases and J by 8 bases, 1 base remained unmatched.

The V call is TRBV7-8, the J call TRBJ2-7, with TRBD1 identical over 9 bases. Germline loops: CDR1 SGHVS, CDR2 FQNEAQ. The CDR3 runs to 15 residues. Trimming cost V 4 bases and J 3 bases; bases outside gene matches: 7. For the CDR3, the DNA is TGTGCCAGCAGCTCACAGGGGGCTGTCGGCTACGAGCAGTACTTC. As protein: CASSSQGAVGYEQYF. Complete variable domain (other parts from reference TRBV7-8 and TRBJ2-7): GAGVSQSPRYKVAKRGQDVALRCDPISGHVSLFWYQQALGQGPEFLTYFQNEAQLDKSGLPSDRFFAERPEGSVSTLKIQRTQQEDSAVYLCASSSQGAVGYEQYFGPGTRLTVT.

This clonotype was counted between two and nine times. This rearrangement joins TRBV29-1 to TRBJ2-1; D gene uncertain. With 4 bases removed from V and 3 bases from J, the gap between germline ends came to 1 base. This CDR3 has 10 residues. Germline CDR1 is SQVTM and CDR2 is ANQGSEA. CDR3 amino acids: CSVVYNEQFF. CDR3 coding DNA: TGCAGCGTTGTCTACAATGAGCAGTTCTTC.

This clonotype was seen just once. V is TRBV27 and J is TRBJ2-7; D is possibly TRBD2 (6 bases). Trimming shortened V by 6 bases and J by 2 bases, and 20 bases separated the two germline ends. Germline V gene data show CDR1 as MNHEY and CDR2 as SMNVEV (reference sequence). The CDR3 sequence is 16 residues long. DNA of the CDR3: TGTGCCAGCAGCTCCTTAGGAGGGTTGGGTACCTACGAGCAGTACTTC. Residues: CASSSLGGLGTYEQYF.